These T cell receptor beta chains were read from a single sample in a study of CD4 T cells in relation to SARS-CoV-2 and coronaviruses. Their antigens are not known. The protocol was immunoSEQ multiplex PCR, while the TCRdb copy is restricted to in-frame clones and leaves out a portion. The table has around 30,000 clones, about three quarters seen once. The sequenced sample was memory CD4+ T cells from PBMCs, cultured in vitro. Every receptor here comes from an adult with COVID-19. Both conserved end residues are part of each CDR3. The D gene is left open where the match is weak. Clone size is stated in some rows and not others, as once, few, many or a class when expanded.

v_call: TRBV19; clone_size: few; d_call: .; j_call: TRBJ2-2; cdr3_aa: CASGPGTPITGELFF; cdr3_nt: TGTGCCAGTGGCCCCGGGACACCAATCACCGGGGAGCTGTTTTTT
v_call: TRBV19; clone_size: .; d_call: .; j_call: TRBJ1-1; cdr3_aa: CASRPQGTEAFF; cdr3_nt: TGTGCCAGTAGACCCCAGGGCACTGAAGCTTTCTTT
v_call: TRBV4-2; clone_size: .; d_call: .; j_call: TRBJ2-7; cdr3_aa: CASSQGSGSDYEQYF; cdr3_nt: TGTGCCAGCAGCCAAGGTAGTGGTTCCGATTACGAGCAGTACTTC
v_call: TRBV9; clone_size: .; d_call: TRBD2; j_call: TRBJ2-1; cdr3_aa: CASRPGLVGNNEQFF; cdr3_nt: TGTGCCAGCAGGCCCGGACTAGTGGGAAACAATGAGCAGTTCTTC
v_call: TRBV6-1; clone_size: .; d_call: TRBD1; j_call: TRBJ2-7; cdr3_aa: CASSGGQELVSRYEQYF; cdr3_nt: TGTGCCAGCAGTGGGGGACAGGAATTAGTCTCCCGGTACGAGCAGTACTTC
v_call: TRBV6-4; clone_size: .; d_call: .; j_call: TRBJ2-3; cdr3_aa: CASSASTSGTDTQYF; cdr3_nt: TGTGCCAGCAGTGCCTCGACCAGCGGAACAGATACGCAGTATTTT
v_call: TRBV9; clone_size: .; d_call: .; j_call: TRBJ2-3; cdr3_aa: CASSVSPDWTDTQYF; cdr3_nt: TGTGCCAGCAGCGTCTCCCCGGACTGGACAGATACGCAGTATTTT
v_call: TRBV7-6; clone_size: few; d_call: .; j_call: TRBJ1-1; cdr3_aa: CASSSFAAEAFF; cdr3_nt: TGTGCCAGCAGCTCGTTTGCTGCTGAAGCTTTCTTT
v_call: TRBV7-2; clone_size: .; d_call: TRBD2; j_call: TRBJ2-5; cdr3_aa: CASSPEGLAGRLETQYF; cdr3_nt: TGTGCCAGCAGCCCAGAGGGGCTAGCGGGACGTTTGGAGACCCAGTACTTC
v_call: TRBV9; clone_size: .; d_call: TRBD1; j_call: TRBJ2-3; cdr3_aa: CASSVSGTGSTDTQYF; cdr3_nt: TGTGCCAGCAGCGTATCCGGGACAGGGTCCACAGATACGCAGTATTTT
v_call: TRBV28; clone_size: .; d_call: .; j_call: TRBJ1-5; cdr3_aa: CASSFARGGNQPQHF; cdr3_nt: TGTGCCAGCAGTTTTGCCAGGGGTGGCAATCAGCCCCAGCATTTT
v_call: TRBV7-3; clone_size: .; d_call: TRBD2; j_call: TRBJ2-1; cdr3_aa: CASSLNRPREGWYNEQFF; cdr3_nt: TGTGCCAGCAGCTTAAATCGCCCGCGGGAGGGCTGGTACAATGAGCAGTTCTTC
v_call: TRBV4-1; clone_size: .; d_call: .; j_call: TRBJ1-5; cdr3_aa: CASSQGAGEGNQPQHF; cdr3_nt: TGCGCCAGCAGCCAAGGGGCAGGGGAGGGCAATCAGCCCCAGCATTTT
v_call: TRBV5-6; clone_size: .; d_call: .; j_call: TRBJ1-2; cdr3_aa: CASSLGPGASFFYGYTF; cdr3_nt: TGTGCCAGCAGCTTAGGTCCCGGCGCCAGTTTTTTCTATGGCTACACCTTC
v_call: TRBV11-2; clone_size: .; d_call: .; j_call: TRBJ1-1; cdr3_aa: CASSPQGNTEAFF; cdr3_nt: TGTGCCAGCAGCCCGCAGGGGAACACTGAAGCTTTCTTT
v_call: TRBV19; clone_size: .; d_call: .; j_call: TRBJ2-1; cdr3_aa: CASLGSSHNEQFF; cdr3_nt: TGTGCCAGCCTCGGGTCATCCCACAATGAGCAGTTCTTC
v_call: TRBV18; clone_size: .; d_call: .; j_call: TRBJ2-7; cdr3_aa: CASSPFRGYYEQYF; cdr3_nt: TGTGCCAGCTCACCTTTTAGGGGGTACTACGAGCAGTACTTC
v_call: TRBV5-1; clone_size: .; d_call: TRBD2; j_call: TRBJ2-2; cdr3_aa: CASSVLAGVYTGELFF; cdr3_nt: TGCGCCAGCAGCGTACTAGCGGGAGTTTACACCGGGGAGCTGTTTTTT
v_call: TRBV19; clone_size: .; d_call: TRBD1; j_call: TRBJ2-5; cdr3_aa: CASSMPEGGLGETQYF; cdr3_nt: TGTGCCAGTAGTATGCCGGAAGGGGGCTTAGGAGAGACCCAGTACTTC